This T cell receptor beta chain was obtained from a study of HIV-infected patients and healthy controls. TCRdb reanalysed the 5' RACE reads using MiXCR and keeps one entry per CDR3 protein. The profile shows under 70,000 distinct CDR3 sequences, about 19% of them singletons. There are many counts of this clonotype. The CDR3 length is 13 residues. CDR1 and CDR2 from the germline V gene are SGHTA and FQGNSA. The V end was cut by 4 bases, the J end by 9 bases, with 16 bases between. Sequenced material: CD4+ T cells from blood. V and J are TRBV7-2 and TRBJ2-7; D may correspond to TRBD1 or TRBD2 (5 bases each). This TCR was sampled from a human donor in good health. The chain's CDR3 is CASSSGASRVQYF. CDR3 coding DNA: TGTGCCAGCAGCTCGGGCGCTAGCAGGGTGCAGTACTTC. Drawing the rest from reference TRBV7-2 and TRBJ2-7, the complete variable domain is GAGVSQSPSNKVTEKGKDVELRCDPISGHTALYWYRQSLGQGLEFLIYFQGNSAPDKSGLPSDRFSAERTGGSVSTLTIQRTQQEDSAVYLCASSSGASRVQYFGPGTRLTVT.